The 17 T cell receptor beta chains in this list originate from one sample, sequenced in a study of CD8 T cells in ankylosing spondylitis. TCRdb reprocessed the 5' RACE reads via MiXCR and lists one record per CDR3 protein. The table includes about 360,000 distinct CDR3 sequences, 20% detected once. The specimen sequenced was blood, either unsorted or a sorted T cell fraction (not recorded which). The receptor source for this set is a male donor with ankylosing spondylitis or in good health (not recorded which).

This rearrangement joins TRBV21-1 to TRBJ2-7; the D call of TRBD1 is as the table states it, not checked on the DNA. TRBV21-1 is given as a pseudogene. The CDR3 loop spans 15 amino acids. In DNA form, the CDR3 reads TGTGCCAGCAGCAAAGCTTGGATGGGGCTGGACGAGCAGTACTTC. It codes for CASSKAWMGLDEQYF.

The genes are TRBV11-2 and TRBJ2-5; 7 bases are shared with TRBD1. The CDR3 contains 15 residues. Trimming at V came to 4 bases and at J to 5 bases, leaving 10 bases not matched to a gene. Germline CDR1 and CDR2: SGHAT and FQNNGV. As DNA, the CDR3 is TGTGCCAGCAGCTCAGGGAGAGGGGGCTGGGAGACCCAGTACTTC. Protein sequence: CASSSGRGGWETQYF.

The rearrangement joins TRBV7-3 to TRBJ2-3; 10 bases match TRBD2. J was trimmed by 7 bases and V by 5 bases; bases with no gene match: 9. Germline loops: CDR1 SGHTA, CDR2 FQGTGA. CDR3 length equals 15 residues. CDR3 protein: CASSPTAGGQNTQYF. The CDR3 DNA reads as TGTGCCAGCAGCCCGACAGCGGGGGGGCAAAATACGCAGTATTTT.

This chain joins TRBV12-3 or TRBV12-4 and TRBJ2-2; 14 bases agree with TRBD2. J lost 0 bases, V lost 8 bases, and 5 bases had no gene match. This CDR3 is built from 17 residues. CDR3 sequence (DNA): TGTGCCAGCCTCGGACTAGCGGGGGGCGCGAACACCGGGGAGCTGTTTTTT. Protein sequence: CASLGLAGGANTGELFF.

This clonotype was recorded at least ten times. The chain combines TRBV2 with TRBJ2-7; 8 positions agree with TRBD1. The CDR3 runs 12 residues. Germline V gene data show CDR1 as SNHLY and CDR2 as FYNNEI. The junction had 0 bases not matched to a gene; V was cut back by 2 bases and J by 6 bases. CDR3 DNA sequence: TGTGCCAGCAGTGAAACAGGGGGCGAGCAGTACTTC. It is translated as CASSETGGEQYF. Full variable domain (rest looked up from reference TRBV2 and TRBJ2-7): EPEVTQTPSHQVTQMGQEVILRCVPISNHLYFYWYRQILGQKVEFLVSFYNNEISEKSEIFDDQFSVERPDGSNFTLKIRSTKLEDSAMYFCASSETGGEQYFGPGTRLTVT.

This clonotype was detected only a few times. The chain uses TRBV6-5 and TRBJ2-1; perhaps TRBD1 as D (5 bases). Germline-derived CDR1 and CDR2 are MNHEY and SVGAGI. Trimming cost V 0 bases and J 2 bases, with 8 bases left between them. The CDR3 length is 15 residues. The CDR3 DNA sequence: TGTGCCAGCAGTTACTCGATGACAGCCTACAATGAGCAGTTCTTC. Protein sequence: CASSYSMTAYNEQFF.

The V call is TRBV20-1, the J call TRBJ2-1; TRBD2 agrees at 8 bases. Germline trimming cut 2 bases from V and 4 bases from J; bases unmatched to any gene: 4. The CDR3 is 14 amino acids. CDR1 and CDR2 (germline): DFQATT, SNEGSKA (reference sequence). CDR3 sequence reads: CSARPTSAYNEQFF. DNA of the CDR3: TGCAGTGCTAGACCGACTAGCGCTTACAATGAGCAGTTCTTC.

This CDR3 is CASSGRGVAGGQSYNEQFF. As DNA, the CDR3 is TGTGCCAGCAGTGGGCGTGGGGTAGCGGGGGGTCAAAGCTACAATGAGCAGTTCTTC. The chain links TRBV6-1 to TRBJ2-1; 10 bases agree with TRBD2. V was pared by 4 bases and J by 3 bases, with 15 bases of the junction left unmatched. From germline, CDR1 is MNHNS and CDR2 SASEGT. The CDR3 spans 19 residues.

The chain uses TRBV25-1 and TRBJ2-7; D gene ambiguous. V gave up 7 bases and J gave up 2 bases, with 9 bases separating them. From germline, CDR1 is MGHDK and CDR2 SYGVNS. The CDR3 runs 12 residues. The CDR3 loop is CASTGGPYEQYF. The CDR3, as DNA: TGTGCCAGCACCGGCGGACCCTACGAGCAGTACTTC.

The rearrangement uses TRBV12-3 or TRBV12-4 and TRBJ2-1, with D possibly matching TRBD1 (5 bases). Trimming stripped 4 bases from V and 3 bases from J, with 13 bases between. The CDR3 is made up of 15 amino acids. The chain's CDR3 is CASSSGRGDYNEQFF. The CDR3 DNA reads TGTGCCAGCAGTTCGGGTAGGGGTGACTACAATGAGCAGTTCTTC.

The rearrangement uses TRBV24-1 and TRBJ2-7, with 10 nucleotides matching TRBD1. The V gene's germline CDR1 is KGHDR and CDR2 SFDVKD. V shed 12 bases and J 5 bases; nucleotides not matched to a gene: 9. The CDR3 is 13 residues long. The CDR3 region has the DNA TGTGCCTCGCAACCGACAGGGGGCCACGAGCAGTACTTC. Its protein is CASQPTGGHEQYF.

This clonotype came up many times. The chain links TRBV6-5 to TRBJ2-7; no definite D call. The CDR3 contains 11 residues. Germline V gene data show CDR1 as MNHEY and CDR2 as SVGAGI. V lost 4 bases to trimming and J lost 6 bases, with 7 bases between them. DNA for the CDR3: TGTGCCAGCAGTTCTGGACGCGAGCAGTACTTC. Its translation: CASSSGREQYF.

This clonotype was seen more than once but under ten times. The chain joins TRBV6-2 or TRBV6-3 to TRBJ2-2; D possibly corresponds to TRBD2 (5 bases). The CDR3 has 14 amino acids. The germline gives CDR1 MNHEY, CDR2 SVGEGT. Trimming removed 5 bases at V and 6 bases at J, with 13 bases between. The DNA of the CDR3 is TGTGCCAGCAGTGCCCAACTAGACCCCGGGGAGCTGTTTTTT. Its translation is CASSAQLDPGELFF.

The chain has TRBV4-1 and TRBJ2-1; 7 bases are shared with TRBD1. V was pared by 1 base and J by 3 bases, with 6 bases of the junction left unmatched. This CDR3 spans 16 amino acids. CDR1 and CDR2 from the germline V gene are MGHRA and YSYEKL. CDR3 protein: CASSQGQGVFYNEQFF. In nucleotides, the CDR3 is TGCGCCAGCAGCCAAGGCCAGGGGGTGTTCTACAATGAGCAGTTCTTC.

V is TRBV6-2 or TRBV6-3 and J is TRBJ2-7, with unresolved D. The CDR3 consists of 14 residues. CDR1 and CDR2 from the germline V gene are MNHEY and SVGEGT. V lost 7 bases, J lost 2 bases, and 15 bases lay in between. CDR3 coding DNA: TGTGCCAGCACCACGGTGGGGATCCCCTACGAGCAGTACTTC. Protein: CASTTVGIPYEQYF.

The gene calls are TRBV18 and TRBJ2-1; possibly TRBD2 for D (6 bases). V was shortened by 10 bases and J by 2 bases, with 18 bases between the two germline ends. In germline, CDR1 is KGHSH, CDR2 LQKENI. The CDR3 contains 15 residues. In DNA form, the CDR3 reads TGTGCCACACGGCGTACGGGGGAAGCCTACAATGAGCAGTTCTTC. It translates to CATRRTGEAYNEQFF.

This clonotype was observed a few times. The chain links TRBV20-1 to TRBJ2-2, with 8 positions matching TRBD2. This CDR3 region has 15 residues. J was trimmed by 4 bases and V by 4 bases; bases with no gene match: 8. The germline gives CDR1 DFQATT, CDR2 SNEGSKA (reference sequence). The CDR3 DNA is TGCAGTGCTACGGGGACTAGATCGGCCACCGGGGAGCTGTTTTTT. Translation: CSATGTRSATGELFF.